The rows below give T cell receptor beta chains drawn from one sample of a study of cytomegalovirus exposure and HLA in healthy donors. Assay used: immunoSEQ multiplex PCR; TCRdb lists only in-frame clones, some missing. The table records fewer than 200,000 clones, around a tenth of them present only once. Sequencing was done on a sample of PBMCs. The receptors originated from a woman aged 25 to 39 in good health and CMV-seropositive. The CDR3 runs from the conserved cysteine through the conserved F or W. D genes are given only for firm matches. Some rows have no size entry. The others give once, few or many, or a class for an expanded clone.

j_call,v_call,d_call,clone_size,cdr3_nt,cdr3_aa
TRBJ2-3,TRBV6-4,-,-,TGTGCCAGCAGTTGGACTAGCACAGATACGCAGTATTTT,CASSWTSTDTQYF
TRBJ2-7,TRBV10-1,TRBD2,few,TGCGCCAGCAGTGACCTAGCGGGAGGGCCCGCCGAGCAGTACTTC,CASSDLAGGPAEQYF
TRBJ1-1,TRBV5-1,-,-,TGCGCCAGCAGCTTGGGGGAACAGGGAACGGGGACTGAAGCTTTCTTT,CASSLGEQGTGTEAFF
TRBJ2-2,TRBV5-4,TRBD2,few,TGTGCCAGCAGCCCCCCCCGCGGGGGGCTGAACACCGGGGAGCTGTTTTTT,CASSPPRGGLNTGELFF
TRBJ2-2,TRBV25-1,TRBD2,few,TGTGCCAGCAGTGAGCGGGGGAGGACCGGGGAGCTGTTTTTT,CASSERGRTGELFF
TRBJ1-1,TRBV27,-,few,TGTGCCAGCAGTTTATCGGGGGGGGCGGGGGCTTTCTTT,CASSLSGGAGAFF
TRBJ1-4,TRBV5-1,TRBD1,few,TGCGCCAGCAGCTTTACGACAGGGGGAGATTGGGGTGAAAAACTGTTTTTT,CASSFTTGGDWGEKLFF
TRBJ2-2,TRBV6-1,-,few,TGTGCCAGCAGCCCCCTCCGCGGTAGAACCGGGGAGCTGTTTTTT,CASSPLRGRTGELFF
TRBJ2-3,TRBV19,TRBD1,few,TGTGCCAGTAGTCGACGGACAGGGAGCACAGATACGCAGTATTTT,CASSRRTGSTDTQYF
TRBJ2-2,TRBV11-3,TRBD2,few,TGTGCCAGCAGCTCCGGGAGGGGGGCCGGGGAGCTGTTTTTT,CASSSGRGAGELFF
TRBJ2-3,TRBV19,TRBD2,-,TGTGCCAGTACACCGCTAGCGGGAGGAGACACAGATACGCAGTATTTT,CASTPLAGGDTDTQYF
TRBJ2-7,TRBV7-2,-,-,TGTGCCAGCAGCTTAGTCCGGGACTTCCTCTACGAGCAGTACTTC,CASSLVRDFLYEQYF
TRBJ1-1,TRBV19,-,few,TGTGCCAGTAGTGCCGGGACAACCCTGAACACTGAAGCTTTCTTT,CASSAGTTLNTEAFF
TRBJ2-1,TRBV7-2,-,-,TGTGCCAGCAGCTTAGAGCGGTGGGAGGACAATGAGCAGTTCTTC,CASSLERWEDNEQFF
TRBJ2-1,TRBV6-4,-,few,TGTGCCAGCAGTGTCGATCCCGAAGGAGGACGGTTCTTC,CASSVDPEGGRFF
TRBJ1-2,TRBV18,TRBD1,-,TGTGCCAGCTCACCAAGAGGACAGGTGTCATATGGCTACACCTTC,CASSPRGQVSYGYTF
TRBJ1-2,TRBV18,-,-,TGTGCCAGCTCTATTACAGGGAACGAGGGCTACACCTTC,CASSITGNEGYTF
TRBJ2-5,TRBV5-1,TRBD2,-,TGCGCCAGCAGCCCCGGACTAGCGGGAGATTTACAAGAGACCCAGTACTTC,CASSPGLAGDLQETQYF
TRBJ2-3,TRBV7-2,TRBD2,-,TGTGCCAGCAGCTTATCTCGGGAGGCAACGCAGTATTTT,CASSLSREATQYF
TRBJ2-2,TRBV18,TRBD1,few,TGTGCCAGCTTTACGGGACAGGGGGCCACCGGGGAGCTGTTTTTT,CASFTGQGATGELFF
TRBJ2-7,TRBV11-2,-,-,TGTGCCAGCAGCTTTAGCGGAGGCGGGTACGAGCAGTACTTC,CASSFSGGGYEQYF
TRBJ2-7,TRBV7-9,-,-,TGTGCCAGCAGCTTTGAGTTAGGGGGTTTCTCCTACGAGCAGTACTTC,CASSFELGGFSYEQYF
TRBJ2-5,TRBV10-3,-,-,TGTGCCATCAGTGAGTCCGGAGAGACCCAGTACTTC,CAISESGETQYF
TRBJ1-2,TRBV11-2,-,-,TGTGCCAGCAGCTTAGGTGTAGGGGCCTATGGCTACCCCTTC,CASSLGVGAYGYPF
TRBJ1-2,TRBV12-2,-,-,TGTGCAAGTCGCCCAGCCGGGACAGCTAACGGATCAAATCGACTAGCTAACTATGGCTACACCTTC,CASRPAGTANGSNRLANYGYTF
TRBJ2-7,TRBV13,-,few,TGTGCCAGCAGCGGGAGCGCCTACGAGCAGTACTTC,CASSGSAYEQYF
TRBJ1-1,TRBV10-3,-,many,TGTGCCATCAGTGAGTCGACGGGGGGGCAGGCCACTGAAGCTTTCTTT,CAISESTGGQATEAFF
TRBJ2-5,TRBV6-5,TRBD2,-,TGTGCCAGCAGTTACTCCAGCGGGAGGTCGGGGGAGACCCAGTACTTC,CASSYSSGRSGETQYF
TRBJ2-2,TRBV10-2,TRBD2,few,TGCGCCAGCAGACTAGCGGGAGGCCCCACGACGGCGAACACCGGGGAGCTGTTTTTT,CASRLAGGPTTANTGELFF
TRBJ2-5,TRBV9,-,-,TGTGCCAGCAGCTTCGACAGTCAAGAGGCCCAGTACTTC,CASSFDSQEAQYF
TRBJ2-1,TRBV6-4,TRBD1,few,TGTGCCAGCAGTGACACTGACAGGGGGCTGGGCAATGAGCAGTTCTTC,CASSDTDRGLGNEQFF
TRBJ1-1,TRBV7-8,-,few,TGTGCCAGCAGCTTATCCGGTTTGACTGAAGCTTTCTTT,CASSLSGLTEAFF
TRBJ2-7,TRBV2,-,-,TGTGCCAGCAATAGACAGTCCTCGCGGCAGTACTTC,CASNRQSSRQYF
TRBJ2-5,TRBV2,-,few,TGTGCCAGCAGCCTGGAACAGGGAGAGGCGGAGACCCAGTACTTC,CASSLEQGEAETQYF
TRBJ2-3,TRBV27,TRBD2,-,TGTGCCAGCAGTTTCACTTCTAGCGGGAGGGCGAGGGATACGCAGTATTTT,CASSFTSSGRARDTQYF
TRBJ2-3,TRBV6-4,-,few,TGTGCCAGCAGTGCTAGCGGCACAGATACGCAGTATTTT,CASSASGTDTQYF
TRBJ1-4,TRBV9,-,-,TGTGCCAGCAGCGTAGATCGAGGGACTCCAACTAATGAAAAACTGTTTTTT,CASSVDRGTPTNEKLFF
TRBJ2-7,TRBV5-1,TRBD2,-,TGCGCCAGCAGCCCCGGACTAGCGGTCTCCTACGAGCAGTACTTC,CASSPGLAVSYEQYF
TRBJ2-5,TRBV5-6,TRBD2,-,TGTGCCAGCAGCTTGCGCTTTCCTAGCGGGGAGACCCAGTACTTC,CASSLRFPSGETQYF
TRBJ1-4,TRBV19,TRBD1,few,TGTGCCAGTAGTCCTCCCGGACAGGGGTATGAAAAACTGTTTTTT,CASSPPGQGYEKLFF
TRBJ2-3,TRBV7-9,-,few,TGTGCCAGCAGCTTAGGGACAAATACGCAGTATTTT,CASSLGTNTQYF
TRBJ2-5,TRBV10-1,-,few,TGCGCCAGCAGTGAGTCGGGGGGAGAGACCCAGTACTTC,CASSESGGETQYF
TRBJ1-1,TRBV10-3,-,few,TGTGCCATCAGCTGGACACCCAACACTGAAGCTTTCTTT,CAISWTPNTEAFF
TRBJ2-3,TRBV29-1,-,-,TGCAGCTCACAGGGCCCAGATACGCAGTATTTT,CSSQGPDTQYF
TRBJ1-1,TRBV4-1,-,-,TGCGCCAGCAGCCCTGCTGGACAGAAGAACACTGAAGCTTTCTTT,CASSPAGQKNTEAFF